The entry below describes one T cell receptor (beta chain). The antigen is unknown. Hyperthyroidism of Graves' type that showed no ophthalmopathy progression within 18 months was stable. It was uncontrolled infection, other autoimmune disease, pregnancy or lactation that excluded patients. The germline gives CDR1 SGHRS, CDR2 YFSETQ. With 0 bases clipped from V and 6 bases from J, the junction kept 7 bases outside the gene matches. The CDR3 has 15 amino acids. The sample comes from a study of T cells in Graves' hyperthyroidism and ophthalmopathy. Study background: The authors collected peripheral blood at initial diagnosis, before any treatment.

Study-level points and caveats: Most thyroid clonotypes that were expanded above 0.001 also turned up in blood.

RNA transcripts provided the source from which TCR beta CDR3 regions were amplified. In the first-round RT-PCR of the TCR CDR3, the HTBI primer set was used. TCRdb re-analysed the multiplex PCR reads in MiXCR, keeping a single row per CDR3 protein. The sample records a few hundred thousand distinct CDR3 sequences, approximately 25% being singletons. Sample: blood. The chain joins TRBV5-1 to TRBJ2-7; 9 bases are shared with TRBD1. This clonotype was sampled from a man in his fifties with Graves' hyperthyroidism. In nucleotides, the CDR3 is TGCGCCAGCAGCTTGGGCGGGACAGGGCCTCTCGAGCAGTACTTC. Encoded protein: CASSLGGTGPLEQYF.